This entry describes one TCR beta chain. The source of the sample is a study of blood T cell repertoires in COVID-19. For the study at large: From the United States, Italy and Spain came samples of acute and convalescent COVID-19. T cells, B-cell-depleted T cells, or PBMCs supplied cDNA or gDNA.

The CDR3 contains 17 residues. V lost 3 bases, J lost 0 bases, and 8 bases stayed unmatched. CDR1 is SGDLS and CDR2 is YYNGEE in the germline V gene. Per the original data handling: Cell counts per sample came from amplifying reference gene primers. TCRdb's copy holds only in-frame clones and misses some; the assay was immunoSEQ multiplex PCR. The V and J calls and clone size are taken from that table; D and trimming were inferred from the DNA. The profile shows approximately 80,000 clones, over 75% of them singletons. V gene TRBV9 combines with J gene TRBJ2-1; 8 bases line up with TRBD2. Sequencing was done on a sample of peripheral blood. The sequence was obtained from a human donor in a cohort sampled during active COVID-19. The CDR3 sequence is CASSATSGATSYNEQFF. In DNA form, the CDR3 reads TGTGCCAGCAGCGCCACTAGCGGAGCAACCTCCTACAATGAGCAGTTCTTC.